The TCR beta chain described here comes from a study of T cell responses to AZD1222 COVID-19 vaccine. About the study: Whether given at about 4 or about 12 weeks, second doses were pooled. Regarding the study as a whole: There were repertoire samples only from the period after the peak T cell response. Within unmutated variant regions lay the reported targets of nearly half of spike-specific TCRs. Possibly, clonal diversity was underestimated; donors were largely white British and included more females.

TCRdb's copy holds only in-frame clones and misses some; the assay was immunoSEQ multiplex PCR. The sample has 150,000 to 160,000 clones; roughly nine tenths are singletons. This clone has a single count. The antigen is undetermined. From germline, CDR1 is SGHRS and CDR2 YFSETQ. V was cut by 1 base and J by 0 bases, with 16 bases left in between. This CDR3 has 17 residues. This receptor was identified in an adult in good health. Material: peripheral blood, obtained on day 0 of AZD1222 vaccination. The V call is TRBV5-1, the J call TRBJ1-1; a possible D gene is TRBD1 (5 bases). The CDR3 sequence: CASSLTGPGGMNTEAFF. The CDR3 DNA follows: TGCGCCAGCAGCTTGACAGGCCCGGGTGGAATGAACACTGAAGCTTTCTTT.